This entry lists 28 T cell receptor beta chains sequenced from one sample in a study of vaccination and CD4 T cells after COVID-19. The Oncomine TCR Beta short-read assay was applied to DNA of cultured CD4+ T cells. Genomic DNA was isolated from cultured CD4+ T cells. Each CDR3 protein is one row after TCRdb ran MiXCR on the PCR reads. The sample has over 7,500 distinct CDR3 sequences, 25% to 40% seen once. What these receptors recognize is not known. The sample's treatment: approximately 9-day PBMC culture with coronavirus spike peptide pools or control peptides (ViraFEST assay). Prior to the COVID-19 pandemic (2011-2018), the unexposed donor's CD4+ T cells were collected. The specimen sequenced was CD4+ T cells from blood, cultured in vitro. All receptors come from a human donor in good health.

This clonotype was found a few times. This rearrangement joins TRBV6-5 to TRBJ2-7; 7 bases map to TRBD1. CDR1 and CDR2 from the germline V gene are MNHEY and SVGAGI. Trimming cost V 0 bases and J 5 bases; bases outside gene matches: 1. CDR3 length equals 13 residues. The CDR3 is CASSYSTGNEQYF. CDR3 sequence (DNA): TGTGCCAGCAGTTACTCGACAGGGAACGAGCAGTACTTC.

CDR3 DNA: TGTGCCAGCAGCTTATGGGCCCTGGCTGGCTACACCTTC. Protein: CASSLWALAGYTF. The rearrangement uses TRBV7-2 and TRBJ1-2; D is ambiguous. Trimming took 2 bases from V and 7 from J, leaving 11 bases between them. CDR3 length equals 13 residues. The germline CDR1 and CDR2 sequences are SGHTA and FQGNSA.

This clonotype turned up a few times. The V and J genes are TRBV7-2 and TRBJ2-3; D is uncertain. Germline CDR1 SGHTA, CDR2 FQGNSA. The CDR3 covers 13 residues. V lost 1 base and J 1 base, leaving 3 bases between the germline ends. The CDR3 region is CASSLVGTDTQYF. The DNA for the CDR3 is TGTGCCAGCAGCTTAGTTGGCACAGATACGCAGTATTTT.

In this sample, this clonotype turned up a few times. In DNA, the CDR3 is TGTGCCAGCAGTTACAGGGCCGGCGCCACTGGAACCTACAATGAGCAGTTCTTC. This codes for CASSYRAGATGTYNEQFF. The chain employs TRBV6-2 or TRBV6-3 and TRBJ2-1, with D uncertain. The germline CDR1 and CDR2 sequences are MNHEY and SVGEGT. This CDR3 has 18 amino acids. Trimming cost V 2 bases and J 2 bases, with 19 bases left between them.

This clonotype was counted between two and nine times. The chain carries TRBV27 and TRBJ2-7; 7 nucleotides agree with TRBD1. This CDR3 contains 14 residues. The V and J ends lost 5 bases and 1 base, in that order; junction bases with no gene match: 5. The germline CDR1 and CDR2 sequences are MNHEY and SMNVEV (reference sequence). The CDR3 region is CASSKTGPSYEQYF. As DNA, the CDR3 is TGTGCCAGCAGTAAGACAGGGCCGTCCTACGAGCAGTACTTC.

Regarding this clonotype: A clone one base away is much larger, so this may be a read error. The CDR3 DNA reads TGTGCCACCGGCGCGACAGGGTCTAGCAATCAGCCCCAGCATTTT. Its translation is CATGATGSSNQPQHF. The chain uses TRBV15 and TRBJ1-5; the match to TRBD1 covers 7 bases. Trimming took 8 bases from V and 0 from J; bases not matched to a gene: 7. CDR1 is LNHNV and CDR2 is YYDKDF in the germline V gene (reference sequence). The CDR3 loop spans 15 amino acids.

The CDR3 loop reads CASSRVRETQYF. In nucleotides, the CDR3 is TGTGCCAGCAGTAGGGTACGAGAGACCCAGTACTTC. The rearrangement links TRBV14 to TRBJ2-5; no clear D. The V gene's germline CDR1 is SGHDN and CDR2 FVKESK. CDR3 length: 12 residues. Trimming took off 6 bases at V and 4 bases at J, with 9 bases between the two ends.

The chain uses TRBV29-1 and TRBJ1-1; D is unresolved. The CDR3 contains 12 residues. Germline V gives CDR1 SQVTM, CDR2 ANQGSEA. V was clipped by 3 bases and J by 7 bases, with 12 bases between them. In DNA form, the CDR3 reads TGCAGCGTTGAGACGGGCCAATATGAAGCTTTCTTT. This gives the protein CSVETGQYEAFF.

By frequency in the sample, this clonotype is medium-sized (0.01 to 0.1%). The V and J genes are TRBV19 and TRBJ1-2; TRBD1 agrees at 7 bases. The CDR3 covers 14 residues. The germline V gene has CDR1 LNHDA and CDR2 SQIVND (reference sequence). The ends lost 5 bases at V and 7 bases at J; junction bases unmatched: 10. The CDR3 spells CASSARRQGSGYTF. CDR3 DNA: TGTGCCAGTAGTGCCCGGCGACAGGGTAGTGGCTACACCTTC.

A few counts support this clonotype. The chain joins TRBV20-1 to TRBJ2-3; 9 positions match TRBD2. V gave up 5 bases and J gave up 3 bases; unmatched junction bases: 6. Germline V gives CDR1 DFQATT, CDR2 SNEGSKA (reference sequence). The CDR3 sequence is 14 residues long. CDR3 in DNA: TGCAGTGCTTGGGCGCGGGAGGGGACAGATACGCAGTATTTT. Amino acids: CSAWAREGTDTQYF.

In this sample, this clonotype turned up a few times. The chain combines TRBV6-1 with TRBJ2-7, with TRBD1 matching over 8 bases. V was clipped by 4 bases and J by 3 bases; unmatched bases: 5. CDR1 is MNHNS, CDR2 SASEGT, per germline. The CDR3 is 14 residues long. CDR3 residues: CASSGDRGIYEQYF. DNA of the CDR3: TGTGCCAGCAGTGGAGACAGGGGTATCTACGAGCAGTACTTC.

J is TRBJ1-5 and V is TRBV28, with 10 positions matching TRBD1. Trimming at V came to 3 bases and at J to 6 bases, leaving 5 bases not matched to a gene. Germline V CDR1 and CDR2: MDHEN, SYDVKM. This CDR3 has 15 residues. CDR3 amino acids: CASSLPGQGTQPQHF. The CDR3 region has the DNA TGTGCCAGCAGTTTGCCGGGACAGGGGACTCAGCCCCAGCATTTT.

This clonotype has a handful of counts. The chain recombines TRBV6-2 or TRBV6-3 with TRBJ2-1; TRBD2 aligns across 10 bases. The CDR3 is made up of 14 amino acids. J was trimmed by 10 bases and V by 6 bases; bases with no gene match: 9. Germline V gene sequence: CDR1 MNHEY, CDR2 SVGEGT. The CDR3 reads CASRRGLAVLEQFF. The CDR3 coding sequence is TGTGCCAGCAGACGCGGACTAGCGGTTTTGGAGCAGTTCTTC.

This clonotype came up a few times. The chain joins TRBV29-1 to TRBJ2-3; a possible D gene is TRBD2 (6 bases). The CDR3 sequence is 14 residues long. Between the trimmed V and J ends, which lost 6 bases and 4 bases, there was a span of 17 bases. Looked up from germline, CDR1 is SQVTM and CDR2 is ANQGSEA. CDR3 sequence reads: CSVPRRGSADTQYF. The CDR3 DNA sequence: TGCAGCGTCCCCAGGAGGGGTAGTGCAGATACGCAGTATTTT.

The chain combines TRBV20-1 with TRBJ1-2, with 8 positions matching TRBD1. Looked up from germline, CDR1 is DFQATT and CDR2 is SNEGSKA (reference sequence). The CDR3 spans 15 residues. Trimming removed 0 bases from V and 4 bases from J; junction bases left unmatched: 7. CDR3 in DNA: TGCAGTGCTAGAGATTGGCAGGGGGCGGGCTATGGCTACACCTTC. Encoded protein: CSARDWQGAGYGYTF.

CDR3: CASSARTGVSTEAFF. Written as DNA, the CDR3 is TGTGCCAGCAGCGCCCGGACAGGGGTCAGCACTGAAGCTTTCTTT. The chain joins TRBV6-1 to TRBJ1-1; 9 nucleotides agree with TRBD1. Germline CDR1 reads MNHNS; CDR2 reads SASEGT. This CDR3 has 15 residues. V trimming: 6 bases; J trimming: 4 bases; junction bases outside the gene matches: 9.

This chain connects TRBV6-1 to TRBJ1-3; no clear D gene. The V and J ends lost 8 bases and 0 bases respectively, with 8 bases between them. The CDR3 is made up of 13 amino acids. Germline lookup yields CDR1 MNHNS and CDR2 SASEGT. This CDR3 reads CASRLLSGNTIYF. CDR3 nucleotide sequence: TGTGCCAGCCGACTCCTCTCTGGAAACACCATATATTTT.

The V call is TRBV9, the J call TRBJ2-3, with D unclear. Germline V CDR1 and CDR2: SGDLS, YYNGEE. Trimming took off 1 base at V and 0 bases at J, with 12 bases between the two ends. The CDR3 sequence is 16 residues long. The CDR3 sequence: CASSVRGAASTDTQYF. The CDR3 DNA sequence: TGTGCCAGCAGCGTACGCGGCGCCGCTAGCACAGATACGCAGTATTTT.

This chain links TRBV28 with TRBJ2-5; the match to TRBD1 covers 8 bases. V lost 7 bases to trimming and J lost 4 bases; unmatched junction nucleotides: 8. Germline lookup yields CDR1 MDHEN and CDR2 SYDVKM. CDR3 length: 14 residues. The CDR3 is CASKFSGGGETQYF. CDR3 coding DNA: TGTGCCAGCAAGTTTTCAGGGGGCGGAGAGACCCAGTACTTC.

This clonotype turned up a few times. The CDR3 sequence: CSAAPGQGGETQYF. For the CDR3, the DNA is TGCAGTGCTGCTCCGGGACAGGGGGGGGAGACCCAGTACTTC. J is TRBJ2-5 and V is TRBV20-1; TRBD1 aligns across 11 bases. This CDR3 has 14 residues. In germline, CDR1 is DFQATT, CDR2 SNEGSKA (reference sequence). The junction had 7 bases not matched to a gene; V was cut back by 5 bases and J by 5 bases.

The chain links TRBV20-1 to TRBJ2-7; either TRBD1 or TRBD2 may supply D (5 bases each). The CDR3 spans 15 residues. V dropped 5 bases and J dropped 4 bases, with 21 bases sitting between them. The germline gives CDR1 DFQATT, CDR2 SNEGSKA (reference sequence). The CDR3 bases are TGCAGTGCTCGAGTCCCGCAGGGAGTTGTATACGAGCAGTACTTC. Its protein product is CSARVPQGVVYEQYF.

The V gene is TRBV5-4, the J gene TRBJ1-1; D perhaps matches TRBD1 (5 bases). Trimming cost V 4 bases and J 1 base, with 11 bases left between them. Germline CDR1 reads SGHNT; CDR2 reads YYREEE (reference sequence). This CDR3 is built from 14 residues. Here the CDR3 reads CASSDLTENTEAFF. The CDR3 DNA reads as TGTGCCAGCAGCGACCTGACAGAGAACACTGAAGCTTTCTTT.

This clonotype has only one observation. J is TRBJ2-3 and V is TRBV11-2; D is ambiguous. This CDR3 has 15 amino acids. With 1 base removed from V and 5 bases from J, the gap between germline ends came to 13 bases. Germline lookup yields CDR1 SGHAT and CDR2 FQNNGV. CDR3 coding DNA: TGTGCCAGCAGCTTAGGGGGTATACGAGGAGATACGCAGTATTTT. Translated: CASSLGGIRGDTQYF.

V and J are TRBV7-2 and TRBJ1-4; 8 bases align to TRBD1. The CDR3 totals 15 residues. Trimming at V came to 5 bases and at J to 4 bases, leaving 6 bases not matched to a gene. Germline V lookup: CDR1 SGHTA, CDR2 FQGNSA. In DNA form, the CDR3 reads TGTGCCAGCAGCCCTCGGGGACAGGTTAATGAAAAACTGTTTTTT. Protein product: CASSPRGQVNEKLFF.

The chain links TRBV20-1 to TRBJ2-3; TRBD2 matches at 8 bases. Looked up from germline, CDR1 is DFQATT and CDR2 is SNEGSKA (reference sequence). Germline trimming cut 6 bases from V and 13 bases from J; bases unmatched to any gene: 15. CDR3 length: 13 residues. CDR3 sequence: CSAGRAERESKYF. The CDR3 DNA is TGCAGTGCGGGCCGCGCGGAGCGGGAGTCTAAGTATTTT.

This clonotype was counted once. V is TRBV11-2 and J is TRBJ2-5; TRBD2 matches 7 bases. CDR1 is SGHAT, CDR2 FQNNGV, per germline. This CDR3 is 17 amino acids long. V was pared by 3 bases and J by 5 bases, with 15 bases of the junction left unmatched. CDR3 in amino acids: CASSFSEASGLWETQYF. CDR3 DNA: TGTGCCAGCAGCTTCAGTGAGGCTAGCGGACTCTGGGAGACCCAGTACTTC. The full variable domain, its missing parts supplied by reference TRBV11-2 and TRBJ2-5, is EAGVAQSPRYKIIEKRQSVAFWCNPISGHATLYWYQQILGQGPKLLIQFQNNGVVDDSQLPKDRFSAERLKGVDSTLKIQPAKLEDSAVYLCASSFSEASGLWETQYFGPGTRLLVL.

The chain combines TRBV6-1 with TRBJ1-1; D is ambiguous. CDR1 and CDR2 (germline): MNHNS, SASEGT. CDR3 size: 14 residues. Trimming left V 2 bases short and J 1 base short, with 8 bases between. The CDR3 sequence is CASSERGWNTEAFF. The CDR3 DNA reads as TGTGCCAGCAGTGAACGAGGGTGGAACACTGAAGCTTTCTTT.

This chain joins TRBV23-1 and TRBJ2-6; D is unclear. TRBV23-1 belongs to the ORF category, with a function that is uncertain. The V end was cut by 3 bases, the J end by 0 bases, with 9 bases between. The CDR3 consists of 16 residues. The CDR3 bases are TGCGCCAGCAGTCACCTACCAAGCTCTGGGGCCAACGTCCTGACTTTC. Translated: CASSHLPSSGANVLTF.